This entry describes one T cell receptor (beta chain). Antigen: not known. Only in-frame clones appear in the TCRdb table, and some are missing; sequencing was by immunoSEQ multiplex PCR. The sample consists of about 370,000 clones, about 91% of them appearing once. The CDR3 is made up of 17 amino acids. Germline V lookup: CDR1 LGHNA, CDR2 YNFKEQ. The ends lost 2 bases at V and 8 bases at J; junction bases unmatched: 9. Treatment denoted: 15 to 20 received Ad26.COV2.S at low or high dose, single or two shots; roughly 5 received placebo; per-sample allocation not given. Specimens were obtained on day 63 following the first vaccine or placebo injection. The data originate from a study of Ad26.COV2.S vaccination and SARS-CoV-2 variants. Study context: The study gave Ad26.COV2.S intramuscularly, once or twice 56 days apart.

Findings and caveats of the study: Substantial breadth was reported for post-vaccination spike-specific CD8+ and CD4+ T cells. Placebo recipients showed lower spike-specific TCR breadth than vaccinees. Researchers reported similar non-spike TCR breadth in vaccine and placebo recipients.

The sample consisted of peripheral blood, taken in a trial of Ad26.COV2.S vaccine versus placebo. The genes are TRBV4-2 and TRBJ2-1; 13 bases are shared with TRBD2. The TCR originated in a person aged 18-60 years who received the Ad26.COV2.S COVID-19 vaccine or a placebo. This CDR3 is CASSQPGLAGAVYEQFF. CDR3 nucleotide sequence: TGTGCCAGCAGCCAACCTGGACTAGCGGGAGCGGTTTATGAGCAGTTCTTC.